This T cell receptor beta chain came from a study of CD8 T cells in Susac syndrome. RNA was extracted with the RNeasy kit, and a quantity of roughly 0.5 to 1 ug was reverse transcribed using random hexamers. An immunoSEQ multiplex PCR generated amplified TCR beta CDR3 products spanning 54 Vbeta and 13 Jbeta. TCRdb recomputed calls from the immunoSEQ multiplex PCR reads with MiXCR, one row per CDR3 protein. The table has tens of thousands of distinct CDR3 sequences, 90% to 95% seen once. Study-level results: The study's TCR sequencing and HLA analysis covered a relatively small number of individuals, and the study acknowledged this.

Germline V lookup: CDR1 DFQATT, CDR2 SNEGSKA (reference sequence). This CDR3 contains 12 residues. The germline V and J ends were trimmed by 5 bases and 6 bases, with 11 bases remaining between them. The patients serving as multiple sclerosis controls were treatment-naive. They had stable or active relapsing-remitting disease and fulfilled revised McDonald criteria. Negative isolation yielded CD4+ and CD8+ T cells, and FACS enriched TEMRA cells. Notes on this clonotype: Its target is unknown.

Sequenced sample: CD8+ T cells from PBMCs. The chain employs TRBV20-1 and TRBJ2-4, with a weak D call TRBD2 (5 bases). The source of this sequence is a human donor with multiple sclerosis. The CDR3 sequence is CSAEDEGNIQYF. The CDR3 DNA follows: TGCAGTGCTGAGGACGAGGGAAACATTCAGTACTTC.